This TCR beta chain was recovered during a study of CD8+CD57+ T cells in acquired aplastic anemia. The study's findings and limits: Patients and controls turned out to have roughly 31 CD8+ CDR3 sequences in common.

Patients selected for sequencing had displayed CD8+CD57+ cell expansion by flow cytometry. This clonotype was observed at least ten times. Its specificity is unknown. CDR1 and CDR2 from the germline V gene are SGHNT and YYREEE (reference sequence). Trimming left V 4 bases short and J 0 bases short, with 10 bases between. The CDR3 spans 15 residues. According to the study, genomic DNA was the template for TCR beta VDJ and CDR3 profiling. TCRdb redid the calling of the reads with MiXCR, one entry per CDR3 protein. The sample has under 150,000 distinct CDR3 sequences; over 30% are singletons. This TCR came from a human donor with aplastic anemia. V is TRBV5-4 and J is TRBJ2-2; no reliable D call. Sequenced input: sorted CD4+, CD8+, or CD8+CD57+ T cells (not recorded which) from PBMCs. The CDR3 nucleotides are TGTGCCAGCAGCCGAGACACTACGAACACCGGGGAGCTGTTTTTT. Protein sequence: CASSRDTTNTGELFF.